The clone carrying this TCR beta chain was seen many times. The CDR3 has 15 amino acids. CDR1 is MDHEN, CDR2 SYDVKM, per germline. Deletions cut 5 bases from V and 0 bases from J, with 11 bases between. The record originates from a study of blood T cell repertoires in COVID-19. Study-level information: Sources were T cells, B-cell-depleted T cells, or PBMCs; the material itself was cDNA or gDNA.

TCRdb keeps only in-frame clones here, not all; method: immunoSEQ multiplex PCR. In the table there are fewer than 300,000 clones, about 80% of which are singletons. Material: peripheral blood. The sequence derives from a person aged 65 to 85 with COVID-19, enrolled during active disease. The chain uses TRBV28 and TRBJ1-3; D perhaps matches TRBD1 (6 bases). CDR3 sequence: CASSATGISGNTIYF. Written as DNA, the CDR3 is TGTGCCAGCAGTGCGACAGGAATCTCTGGAAACACCATATATTTT.